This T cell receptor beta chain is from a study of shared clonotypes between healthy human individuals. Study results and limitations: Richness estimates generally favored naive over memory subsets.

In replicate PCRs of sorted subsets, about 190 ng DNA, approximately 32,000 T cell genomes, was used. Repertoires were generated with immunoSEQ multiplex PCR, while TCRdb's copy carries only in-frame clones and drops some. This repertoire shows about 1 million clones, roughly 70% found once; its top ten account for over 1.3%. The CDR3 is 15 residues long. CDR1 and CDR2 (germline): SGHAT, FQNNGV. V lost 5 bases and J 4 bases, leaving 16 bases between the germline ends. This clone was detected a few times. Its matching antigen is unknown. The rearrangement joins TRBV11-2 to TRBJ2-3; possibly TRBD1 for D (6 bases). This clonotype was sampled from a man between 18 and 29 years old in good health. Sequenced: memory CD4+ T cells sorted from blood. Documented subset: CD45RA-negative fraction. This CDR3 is CASSPQGLASDTQYF. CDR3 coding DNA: TGTGCCAGCAGCCCGCAGGGGTTGGCCTCAGATACGCAGTATTTT.